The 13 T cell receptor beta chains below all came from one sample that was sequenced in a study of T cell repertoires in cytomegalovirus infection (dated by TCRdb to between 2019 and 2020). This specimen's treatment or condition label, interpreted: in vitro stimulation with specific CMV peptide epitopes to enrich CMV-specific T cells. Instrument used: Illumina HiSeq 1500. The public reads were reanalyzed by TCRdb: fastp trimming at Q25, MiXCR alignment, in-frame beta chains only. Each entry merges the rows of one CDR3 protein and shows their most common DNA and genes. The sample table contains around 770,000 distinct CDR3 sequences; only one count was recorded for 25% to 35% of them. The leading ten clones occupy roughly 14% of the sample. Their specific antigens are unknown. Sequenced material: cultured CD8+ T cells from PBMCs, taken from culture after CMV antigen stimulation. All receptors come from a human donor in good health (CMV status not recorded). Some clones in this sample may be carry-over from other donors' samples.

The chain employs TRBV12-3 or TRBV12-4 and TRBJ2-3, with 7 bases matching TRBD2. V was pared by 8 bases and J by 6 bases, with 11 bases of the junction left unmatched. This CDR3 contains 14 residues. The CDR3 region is CASLGLAALDTQYF. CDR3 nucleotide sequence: TGTGCCAGCCTTGGGCTAGCGGCTCTGGATACGCAGTATTTT.

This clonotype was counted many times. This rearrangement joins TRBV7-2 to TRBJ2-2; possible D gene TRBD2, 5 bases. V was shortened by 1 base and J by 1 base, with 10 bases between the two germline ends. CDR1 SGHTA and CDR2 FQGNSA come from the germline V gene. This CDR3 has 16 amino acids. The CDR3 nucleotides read TGTGCCAGCAGCTTAGGCCCGCGGGTGAACACCGGGGAGCTGTTTTTT. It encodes CASSLGPRVNTGELFF.

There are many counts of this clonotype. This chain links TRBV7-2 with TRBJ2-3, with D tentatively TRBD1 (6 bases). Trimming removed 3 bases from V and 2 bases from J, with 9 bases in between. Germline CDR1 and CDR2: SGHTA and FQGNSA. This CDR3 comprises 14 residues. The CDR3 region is CASSLYRDTDTQYF. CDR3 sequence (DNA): TGTGCCAGCAGCTTGTACAGGGACACAGATACGCAGTATTTT.

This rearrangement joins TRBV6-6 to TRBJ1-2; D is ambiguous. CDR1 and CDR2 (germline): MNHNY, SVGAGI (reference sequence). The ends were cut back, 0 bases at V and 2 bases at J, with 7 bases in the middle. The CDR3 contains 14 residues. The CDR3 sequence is CASSYSPTNYGYTF. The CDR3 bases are TGTGCCAGCAGTTACTCGCCGACCAACTATGGCTACACCTTC.

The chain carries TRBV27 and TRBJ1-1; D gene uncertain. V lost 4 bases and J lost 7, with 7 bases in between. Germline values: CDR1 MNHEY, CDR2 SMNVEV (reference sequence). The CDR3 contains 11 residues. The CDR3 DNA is TGTGCCAGCAGTTGGGGAGATGAAGCTTTCTTT. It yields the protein CASSWGDEAFF.

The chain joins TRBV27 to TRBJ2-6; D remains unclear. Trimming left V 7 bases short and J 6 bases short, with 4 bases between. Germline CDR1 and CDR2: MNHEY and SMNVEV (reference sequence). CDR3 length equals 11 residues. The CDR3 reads CASKKANVLTF. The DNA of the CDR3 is TGTGCCAGCAAGAAGGCCAACGTCCTGACTTTC. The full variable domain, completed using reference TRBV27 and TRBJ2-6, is EAQVTQNPRYLITVTGKKLTVTCSQNMNHEYMSWYRQDPGLGLRQIYYSMNVEVTDKGDVPEGYKVSRKEKRNFPLILESPSPNQTSLYFCASKKANVLTFGAGSRLTVL.

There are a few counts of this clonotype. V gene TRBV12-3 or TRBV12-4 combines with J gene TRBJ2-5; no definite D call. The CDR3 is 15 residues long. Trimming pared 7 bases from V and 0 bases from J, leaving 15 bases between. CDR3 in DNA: TGTGCCAGCACCGACCGGGCTGCATACCAAGAGACCCAGTACTTC. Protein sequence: CASTDRAAYQETQYF.

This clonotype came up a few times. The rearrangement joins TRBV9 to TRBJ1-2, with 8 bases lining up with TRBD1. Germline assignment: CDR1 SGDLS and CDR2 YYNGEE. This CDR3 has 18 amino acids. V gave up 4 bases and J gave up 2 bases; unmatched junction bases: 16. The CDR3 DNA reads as TGTGCCAGCAGCTTTCAAGACAGGGGCGAGCCGGGAAACTATGGCTACACCTTC. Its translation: CASSFQDRGEPGNYGYTF.

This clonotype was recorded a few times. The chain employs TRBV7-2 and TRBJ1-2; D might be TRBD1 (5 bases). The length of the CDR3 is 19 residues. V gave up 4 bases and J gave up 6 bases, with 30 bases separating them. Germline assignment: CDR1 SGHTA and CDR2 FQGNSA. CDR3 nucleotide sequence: TGTGCCAGCAGCTGGGGCTTGTTTGCCTCCCGACGGGGGATGCATGGCTACACCTTC. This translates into CASSWGLFASRRGMHGYTF.

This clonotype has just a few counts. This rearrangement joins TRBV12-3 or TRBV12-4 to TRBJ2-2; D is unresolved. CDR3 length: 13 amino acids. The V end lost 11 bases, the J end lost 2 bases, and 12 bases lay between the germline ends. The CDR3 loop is CAVLAPNTGELFF. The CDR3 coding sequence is TGTGCCGTCTTGGCGCCCAACACCGGGGAGCTGTTTTTT.

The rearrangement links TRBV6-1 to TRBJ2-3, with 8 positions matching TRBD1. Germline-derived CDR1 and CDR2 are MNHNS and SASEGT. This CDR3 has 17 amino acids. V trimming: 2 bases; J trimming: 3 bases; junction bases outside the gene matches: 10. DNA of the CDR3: TGTGCCAGCAGTGAAAGAATTGGACAGGGATTAACAGATACGCAGTATTTT. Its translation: CASSERIGQGLTDTQYF.

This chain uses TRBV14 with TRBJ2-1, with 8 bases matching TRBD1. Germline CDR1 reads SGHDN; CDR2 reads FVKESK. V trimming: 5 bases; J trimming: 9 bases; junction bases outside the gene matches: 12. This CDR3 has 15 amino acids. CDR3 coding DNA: TGTGCCAGCAGCTTTCCGGGACAGGACCCTTCTGAGCAGTTCTTC. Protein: CASSFPGQDPSEQFF.

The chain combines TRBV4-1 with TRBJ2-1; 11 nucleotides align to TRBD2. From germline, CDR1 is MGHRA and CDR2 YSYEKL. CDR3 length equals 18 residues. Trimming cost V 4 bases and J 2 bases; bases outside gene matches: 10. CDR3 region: CASSLGTSGYLPYNEQFF. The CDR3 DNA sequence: TGCGCCAGCAGCCTCGGGACTAGCGGATACCTCCCCTACAATGAGCAGTTCTTC.